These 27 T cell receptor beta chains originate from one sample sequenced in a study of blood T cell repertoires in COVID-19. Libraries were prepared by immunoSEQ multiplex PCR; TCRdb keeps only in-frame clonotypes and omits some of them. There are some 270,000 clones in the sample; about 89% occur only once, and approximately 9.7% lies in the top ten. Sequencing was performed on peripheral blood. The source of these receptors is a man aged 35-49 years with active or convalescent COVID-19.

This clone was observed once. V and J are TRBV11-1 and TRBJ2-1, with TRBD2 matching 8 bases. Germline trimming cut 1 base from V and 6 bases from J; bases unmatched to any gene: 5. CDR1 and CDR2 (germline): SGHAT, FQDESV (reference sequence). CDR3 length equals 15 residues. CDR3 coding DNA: TGTGCCAGCAGCTTAGGTTTCCTAGCGGGCAATGAGCAGTTCTTC. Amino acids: CASSLGFLAGNEQFF.

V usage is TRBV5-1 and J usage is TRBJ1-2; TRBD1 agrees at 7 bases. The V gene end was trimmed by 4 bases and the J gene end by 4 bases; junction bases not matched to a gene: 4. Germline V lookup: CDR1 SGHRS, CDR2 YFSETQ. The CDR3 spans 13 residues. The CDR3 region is CASSTGQSYGYTF. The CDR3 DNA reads TGCGCCAGCAGCACGGGACAGAGCTATGGCTACACCTTC.

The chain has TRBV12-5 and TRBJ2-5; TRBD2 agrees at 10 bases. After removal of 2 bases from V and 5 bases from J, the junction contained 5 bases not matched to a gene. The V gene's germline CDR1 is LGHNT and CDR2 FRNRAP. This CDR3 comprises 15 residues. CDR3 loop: CASGLTLAGVETQYF. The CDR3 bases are TGTGCTAGTGGTTTGACGCTAGCGGGAGTTGAGACCCAGTACTTC.

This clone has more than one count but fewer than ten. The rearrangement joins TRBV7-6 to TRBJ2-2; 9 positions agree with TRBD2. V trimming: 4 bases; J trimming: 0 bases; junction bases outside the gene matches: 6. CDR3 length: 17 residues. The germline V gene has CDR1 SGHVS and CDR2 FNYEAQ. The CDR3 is CASSSTRGGANTGELFF. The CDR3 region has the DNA TGTGCCAGCAGCTCCACCCGCGGGGGGGCGAACACCGGGGAGCTGTTTTTT.

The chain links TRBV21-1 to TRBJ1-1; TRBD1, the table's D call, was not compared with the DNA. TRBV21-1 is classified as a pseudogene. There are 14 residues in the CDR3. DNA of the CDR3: TGTGCCAGCAGCAAAGAAAGGACAGGCACTGAAGCTTTCTTT. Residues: CASSKERTGTEAFF.

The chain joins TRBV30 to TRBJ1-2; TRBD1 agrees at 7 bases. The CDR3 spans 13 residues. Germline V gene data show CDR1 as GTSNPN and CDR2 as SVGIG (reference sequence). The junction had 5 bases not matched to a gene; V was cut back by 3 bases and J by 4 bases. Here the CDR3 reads CAWSQGGPYGYTF. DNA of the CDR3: TGTGCCTGGAGCCAAGGGGGCCCCTATGGCTACACCTTC.

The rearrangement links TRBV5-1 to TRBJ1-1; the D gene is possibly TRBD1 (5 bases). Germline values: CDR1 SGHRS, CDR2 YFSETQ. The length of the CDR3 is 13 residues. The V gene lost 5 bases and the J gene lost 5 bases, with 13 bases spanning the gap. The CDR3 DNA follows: TGCGCCAGCAGAGGCTCCCCAGGGACTGAAGCTTTCTTT. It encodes CASRGSPGTEAFF.

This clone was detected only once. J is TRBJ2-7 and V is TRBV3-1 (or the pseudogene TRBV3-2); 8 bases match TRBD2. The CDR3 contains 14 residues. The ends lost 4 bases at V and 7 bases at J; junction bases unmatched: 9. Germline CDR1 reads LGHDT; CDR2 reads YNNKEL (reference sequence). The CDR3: CASSLGTRGREQYF. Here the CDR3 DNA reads TGTGCCAGCAGCCTCGGGACTAGGGGTAGGGAGCAGTACTTC.

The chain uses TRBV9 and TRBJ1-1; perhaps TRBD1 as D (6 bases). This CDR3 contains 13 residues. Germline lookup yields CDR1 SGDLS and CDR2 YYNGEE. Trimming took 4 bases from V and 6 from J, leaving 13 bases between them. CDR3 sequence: CASSTGPGSEAFF. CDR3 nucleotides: TGTGCCAGCAGCACAGGGCCCGGGTCTGAAGCTTTCTTT.

For the CDR3, the DNA is TGTGCCAGTAGTAGGGGGGGAGGCGACACCGGGGAGCTGTTTTTT. It translates to CASSRGGGDTGELFF. The J gene is TRBJ2-2, the V gene TRBV19; 7 bases match TRBD2. From germline, CDR1 is LNHDA and CDR2 SQIVND (reference sequence). The CDR3 is 15 residues long. Losses at the gene ends were 4 bases for V and 3 bases for J; bases not matched to a gene: 5. Using reference TRBV19 and TRBJ2-2 for the parts outside the CDR3, the full variable domain is DGGITQSPKYLFRKEGQNVTLSCEQNLNHDAMYWYRQDPGQGLRLIYYSQIVNDFQKGDIAEGYSVSREKKESFPLTVTSAQKNPTAFYLCASSRGGGDTGELFFGEGSRLTVL.

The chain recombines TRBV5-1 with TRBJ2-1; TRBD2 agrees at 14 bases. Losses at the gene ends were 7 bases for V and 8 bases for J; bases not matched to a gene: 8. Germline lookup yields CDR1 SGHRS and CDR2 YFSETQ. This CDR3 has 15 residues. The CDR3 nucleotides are TGCGCCAGCCGAACCGGGACTAGCGGGAGTTATGAGCAGTTCTTC. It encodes CASRTGTSGSYEQFF. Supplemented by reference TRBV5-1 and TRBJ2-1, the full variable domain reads KAGVTQTPRYLIKTRGQQVTLSCSPISGHRSVSWYQQTPGQGLQFLFEYFSETQRNKGNFPGRFSGRQFSNSRSEMNVSTLELGDSALYLCASRTGTSGSYEQFFGPGTRLTVL.

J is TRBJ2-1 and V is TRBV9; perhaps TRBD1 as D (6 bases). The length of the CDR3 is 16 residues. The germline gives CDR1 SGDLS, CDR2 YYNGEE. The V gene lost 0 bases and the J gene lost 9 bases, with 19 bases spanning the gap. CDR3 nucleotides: TGTGCCAGCAGCGTAGAAGGATGGGGGCCGGCGGGTGAGCAGTTCTTC. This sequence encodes CASSVEGWGPAGEQFF.

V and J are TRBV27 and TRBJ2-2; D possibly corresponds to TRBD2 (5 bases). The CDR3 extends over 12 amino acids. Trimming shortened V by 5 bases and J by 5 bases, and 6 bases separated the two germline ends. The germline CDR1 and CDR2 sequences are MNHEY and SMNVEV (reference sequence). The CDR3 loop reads CASSPGTGELFF. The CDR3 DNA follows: TGTGCCAGCAGTCCGGGGACCGGGGAGCTGTTTTTT.

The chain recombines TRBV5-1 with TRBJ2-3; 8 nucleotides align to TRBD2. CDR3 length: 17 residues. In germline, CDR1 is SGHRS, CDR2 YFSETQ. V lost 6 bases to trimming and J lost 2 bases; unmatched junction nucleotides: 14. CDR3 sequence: CASTSFWRGVNTDTQYF. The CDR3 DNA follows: TGCGCCAGCACCTCTTTCTGGCGGGGGGTCAACACAGATACGCAGTATTTT.

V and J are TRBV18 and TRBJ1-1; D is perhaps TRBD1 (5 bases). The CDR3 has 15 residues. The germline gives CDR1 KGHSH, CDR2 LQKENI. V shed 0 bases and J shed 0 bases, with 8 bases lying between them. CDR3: CASSPPTAMNTEAFF. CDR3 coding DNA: TGTGCCAGCTCACCACCGACAGCCATGAACACTGAAGCTTTCTTT.

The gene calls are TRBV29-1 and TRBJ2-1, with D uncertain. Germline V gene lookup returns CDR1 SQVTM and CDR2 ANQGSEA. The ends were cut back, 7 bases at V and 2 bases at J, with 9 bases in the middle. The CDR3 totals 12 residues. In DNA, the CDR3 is TGCAGCGGCAGGTCTGCCTACAATGAGCAGTTCTTC. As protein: CSGRSAYNEQFF.

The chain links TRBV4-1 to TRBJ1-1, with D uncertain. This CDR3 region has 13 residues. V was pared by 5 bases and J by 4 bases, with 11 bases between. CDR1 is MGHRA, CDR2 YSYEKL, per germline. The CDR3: CASSARQPTEAFF. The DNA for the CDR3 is TGCGCCAGCAGCGCCCGACAACCCACTGAAGCTTTCTTT.

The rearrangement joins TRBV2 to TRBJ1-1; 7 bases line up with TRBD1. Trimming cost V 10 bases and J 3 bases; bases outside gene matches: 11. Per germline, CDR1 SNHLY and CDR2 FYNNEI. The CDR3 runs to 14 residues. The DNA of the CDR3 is TGTGCCACCGCCTCCAGGGGGGCGGACACTGAAGCTTTCTTT. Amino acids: CATASRGADTEAFF.

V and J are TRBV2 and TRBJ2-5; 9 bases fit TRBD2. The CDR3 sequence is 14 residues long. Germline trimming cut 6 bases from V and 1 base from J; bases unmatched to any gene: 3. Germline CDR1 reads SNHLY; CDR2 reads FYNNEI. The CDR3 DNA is TGTGCCAGCAGCCCGACTAGCGGCCAAGAGACCCAGTACTTC. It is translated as CASSPTSGQETQYF.

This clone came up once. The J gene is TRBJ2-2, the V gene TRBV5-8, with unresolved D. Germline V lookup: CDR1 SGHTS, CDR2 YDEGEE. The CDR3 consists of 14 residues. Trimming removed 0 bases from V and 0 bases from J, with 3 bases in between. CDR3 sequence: CASSLVANTGELFF. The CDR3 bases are TGTGCCAGCAGCTTGGTAGCGAACACCGGGGAGCTGTTTTTT. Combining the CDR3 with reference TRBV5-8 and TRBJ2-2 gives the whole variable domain EAGVTQSPTHLIKTRGQQATLRCSPISGHTSVYWYQQALGLGLQFLLWYDEGEERNRGNFPPRFSGRQFPNYSSELNVNALELEDSALYLCASSLVANTGELFFGEGSRLTVL.

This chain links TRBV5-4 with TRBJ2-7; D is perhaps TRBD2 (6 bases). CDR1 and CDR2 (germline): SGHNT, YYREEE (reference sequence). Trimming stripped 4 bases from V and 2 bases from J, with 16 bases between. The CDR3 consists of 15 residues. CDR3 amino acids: CASSHASGVTYEQYF. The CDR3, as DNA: TGTGCCAGCAGCCATGCTTCGGGGGTTACCTACGAGCAGTACTTC.

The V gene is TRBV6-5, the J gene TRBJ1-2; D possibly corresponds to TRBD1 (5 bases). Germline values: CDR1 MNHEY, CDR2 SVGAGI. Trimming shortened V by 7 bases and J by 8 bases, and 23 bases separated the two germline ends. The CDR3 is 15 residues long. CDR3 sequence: CASTAQGLASAGYTF. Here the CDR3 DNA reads TGTGCCAGCACCGCCCAGGGACTCGCATCAGCGGGCTACACCTTC.

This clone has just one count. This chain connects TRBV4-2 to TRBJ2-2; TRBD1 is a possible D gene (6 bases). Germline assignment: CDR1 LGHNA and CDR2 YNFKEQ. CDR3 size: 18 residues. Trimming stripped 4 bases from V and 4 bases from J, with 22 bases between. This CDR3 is CASSPAGGRGPATGELFF. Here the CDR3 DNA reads TGTGCCAGCAGCCCCGCTGGGGGCAGGGGTCCGGCCACCGGGGAGCTGTTTTTT.

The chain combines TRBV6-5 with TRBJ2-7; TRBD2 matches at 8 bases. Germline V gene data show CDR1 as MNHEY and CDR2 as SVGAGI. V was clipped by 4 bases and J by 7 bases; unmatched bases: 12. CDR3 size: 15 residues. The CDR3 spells CASSSSLAARGEQYF. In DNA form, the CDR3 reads TGTGCCAGCAGTTCCTCACTAGCGGCTCGGGGAGAGCAGTACTTC.

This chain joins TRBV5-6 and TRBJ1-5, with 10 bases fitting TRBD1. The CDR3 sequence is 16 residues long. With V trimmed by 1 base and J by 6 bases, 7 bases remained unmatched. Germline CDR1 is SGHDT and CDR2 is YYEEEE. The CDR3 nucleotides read TGTGCCAGCAGCTTGAACCCGGGACAGGGGCGTCAGCCCCAGCATTTT. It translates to CASSLNPGQGRQPQHF.

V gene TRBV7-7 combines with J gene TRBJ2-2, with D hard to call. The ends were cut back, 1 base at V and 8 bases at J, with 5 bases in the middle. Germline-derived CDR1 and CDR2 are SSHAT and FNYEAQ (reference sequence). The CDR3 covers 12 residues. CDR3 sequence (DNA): TGTGCCAGCAGCTTAGTTTCTGGGGAGCTGTTTTTT. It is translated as CASSLVSGELFF.

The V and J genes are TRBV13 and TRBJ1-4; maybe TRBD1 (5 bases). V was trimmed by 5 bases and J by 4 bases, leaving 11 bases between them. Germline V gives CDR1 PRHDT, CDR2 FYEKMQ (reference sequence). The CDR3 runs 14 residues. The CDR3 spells CASSHRQRNEKLFF. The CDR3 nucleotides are TGTGCCAGCAGCCACCGACAGCGTAATGAAAAACTGTTTTTT.